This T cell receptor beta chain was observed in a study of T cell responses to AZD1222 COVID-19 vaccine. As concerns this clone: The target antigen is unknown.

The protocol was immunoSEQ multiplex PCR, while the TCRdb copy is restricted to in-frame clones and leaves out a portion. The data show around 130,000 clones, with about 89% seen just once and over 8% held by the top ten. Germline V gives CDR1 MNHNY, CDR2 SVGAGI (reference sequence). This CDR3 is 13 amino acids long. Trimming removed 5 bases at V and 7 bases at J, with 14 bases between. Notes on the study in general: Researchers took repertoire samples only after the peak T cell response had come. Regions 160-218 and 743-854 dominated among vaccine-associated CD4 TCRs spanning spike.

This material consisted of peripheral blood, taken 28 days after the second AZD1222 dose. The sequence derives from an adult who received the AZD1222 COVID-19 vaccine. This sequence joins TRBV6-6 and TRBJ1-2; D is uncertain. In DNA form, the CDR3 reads TGTGCCAGCAGTCGCGGACTTCCCTCTGGCTACACCTTC. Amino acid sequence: CASSRGLPSGYTF.